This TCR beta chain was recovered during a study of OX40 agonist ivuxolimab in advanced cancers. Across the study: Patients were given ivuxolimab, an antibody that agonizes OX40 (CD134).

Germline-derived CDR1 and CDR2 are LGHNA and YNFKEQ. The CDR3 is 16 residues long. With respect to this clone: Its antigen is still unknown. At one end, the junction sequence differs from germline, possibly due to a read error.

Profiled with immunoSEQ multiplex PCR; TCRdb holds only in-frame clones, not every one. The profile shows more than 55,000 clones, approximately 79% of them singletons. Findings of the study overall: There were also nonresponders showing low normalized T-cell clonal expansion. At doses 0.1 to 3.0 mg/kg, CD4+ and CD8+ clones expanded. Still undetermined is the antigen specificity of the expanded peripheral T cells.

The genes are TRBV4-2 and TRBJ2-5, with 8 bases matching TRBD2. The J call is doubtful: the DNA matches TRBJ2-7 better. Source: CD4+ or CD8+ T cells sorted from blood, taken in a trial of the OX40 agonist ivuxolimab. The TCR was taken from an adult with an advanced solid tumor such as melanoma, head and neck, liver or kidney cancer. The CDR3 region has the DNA TGTGCCACCAGCGCCGCGCGGGAGGTCCAACCCTACGAGCAGTACTTC. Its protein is CATSAAREVQPYEQYF.